One T cell receptor (beta chain) is described in this entry. The target of this receptor is not known. No qualities accompany the bases; no much larger clone lies one base away. Using the deep immunoSEQ assay, multiplex PCR amplified TCR CDR3 regions from genomic DNA. Genomic DNA extracted from each cell subset was distributed evenly over all wells of several immunoSEQ 96-well plates, and each plate served as one replicate. For sorted subsets, roughly 200 ng genomic DNA, equal to 30,000 or so T cell genomes, was loaded into each replicate PCR. Purified libraries were quantified with a Qubit 3.0 fluorometer, sized on a Bioanalyzer 2100, and re-quantified with the KAPA Library Quantification kit. Every immunoSEQ 96-well plate was sequenced on a separate single-read 150-cycle Illumina NextSeq 550 flow cell. Concerning the study's data processing: Because the immunoSEQ output held only junctional sequences and lacked quality scores, the filtering could not match the filtering applied to full-length reads. Sequences were annotated with PyIR, a Python wrapper for IgBLAST v1.9, using IMGT germline references to assign V/J genes and CDR3. Reads with weak V/J assignments (E-value above 1e-6), missing CDR3, stop codons, out-of-frame junctions, or ambiguous translated residues were removed. V3J clonotypes were defined by identical inferred V gene, J gene, and CDR3 amino acid sequence. To compute the percentage overlap between repertoires, the number of shared unique clonotypes was divided by the size of the smaller repertoire. Richness of each repertoire was evaluated using RTK rarefaction, the Chao1 estimator, and Recon v2.1 estimates of unobserved clonotypes. Generation probabilities were computed with OLGA for all TCRbeta clonotypes obtained by the gDNA method from a handful of donors. Not all clones reach the TCRdb copy of this immuneACCESS table, which keeps in-frame sequences only. Checked studies attribute under half of the gap to unresolved V genes and leave the rest unexplained. That table gives V, J and clone size, and the DNA gave D and trimming. This sample holds some 2.4 million clones; approximately 93% were observed only once. The ten largest clones capture approximately 0.36% of the sample.

This sample was included in a study of shared clonotypes between healthy human individuals (dated by TCRdb to about 2020). Study-wide context: The cohort comprised a couple of women and three men aged 18 to 49 years. For each donor, CD4 naive and CD4 memory were each given three plates, CD8 naive was given two plates, and CD8 memory was given one plate. To estimate repertoire size and how much clonotypes are shared between individuals, the study performed deep sequencing of blood TCR repertoires from five healthy adults. Different laboratories and diverse techniques were used to prepare libraries and sequence TCR repertoires, to increase sequencing depth and limit assay-specific biases. Between about 0.9 and 8.9 billion PBMCs per donor were obtained by leukapheresis.

The donors were healthy, HIV-negative adults with no recently reported acute infections or vaccinations. Every donor was a Caucasian adult living in Nashville, Tennessee, USA. CD4+ T cells were enriched through magnetic negative selection, after which naive cells were positively selected on CD45RA and the remaining negative fraction served as the memory subset. Blood was obtained by leukapheresis, after which PBMCs were separated by Ficoll-Histopaque density gradient centrifugation and cryopreserved in liquid nitrogen vapor phase. Purity and quantity of every magnetically sorted T cell population were checked by analytical flow cytometry. Genomic DNA was isolated from every sorted fraction and measured by UV absorbance on a Nanodrop 2000c. Trimming accounts for 5 bases at V and 2 bases at J, while the number of junction bases matched to no gene is 6. The CDR3, from cysteine to phenylalanine, totals 15 residues. Here the CDR3 DNA is all that survives: 45 bases in frame from base 1. The germline V gene (reference sequence) supplies CDR1 MNHNY and CDR2 SVGAGI.

On the study overall, not on this receptor specifically: The genetic and exposure-history diversity represented was limited by the small number of donors. Higher generation probabilities were observed for clonotypes shared by all four sorted-subset donors than for non-shared clonotypes. Incomplete sequencing was indicated by rarefaction of sorted-subset datasets, despite the large sequencing depth. Sampling was restricted to blood, and TCR repertoires in tissue are likely to differ from TCR repertoires in blood. Pairwise subsampling led to the expectation that sequencing depth would affect the degree of clonotype sharing among donors. Roughly 5% of naive CD4, 3.5% of naive CD8, 2.3% of memory CD4, and about 0.4% of memory CD8 clonotypes were shared across a few donors. Estimated clonotype richness was generally larger for naive than for memory subsets.

The sequencing input was naive CD4+ T cells from PBMCs. The cell subset or site label of this sample denotes: CD45RA+ positively selected. The V gene is TRBV6-6 and the J gene is TRBJ1-3; a stretch of 7 junction bases matches TRBD1. The origin of this receptor is a man aged 18 to 30 in good health. Some clones in this sample may be carry-over from other donors' samples. In nucleotide form, the sequence is TGTGCCAGCAGTATACCCGGGACAGCTGGAAACACCATATATTTT. The encoded protein is CASSIPGTAGNTIYF.